In its sample, the clone carrying this TCR beta chain was seen a few times. The CDR3 covers 16 residues. Trimming took 5 bases from V and 4 from J; bases not matched to a gene: 14. CDR1 is SGHAT and CDR2 is FQNNGV in the germline V gene. The table came from immunoSEQ multiplex PCR; TCRdb's copy has only in-frame clones and leaves some out. The data show hundreds of thousands of clones, with over 75% seen just once and about 2% held by the top ten. These data come from a study of blood T cell repertoires in COVID-19. J is TRBJ2-7 and V is TRBV11-2, with 7 bases matching TRBD1. Sequenced: PBMCs or T cells enriched from blood (not recorded which). The receptor's source is a man aged 25 to 40 who had recovered from COVID-19. The CDR3 protein is CASSATTRQGTYEQYF. Written as DNA, the CDR3 is TGTGCCAGCAGCGCAACCACCCGACAGGGTACTTACGAGCAGTACTTC.